This T cell receptor beta chain originates from a study of blood T cell repertoires in COVID-19. In the study overall: Acute-phase and convalescent COVID-19 samples originated in the United States, Italy and Spain. Sources were T cells, B-cell-depleted T cells, or PBMCs; the material itself was cDNA or gDNA.

Germline CDR1 and CDR2: ENHRY and SYGVKD. The CDR3 is 11 residues long. The authors' processing: Reference gene primer amplification gave nucleated cell count estimates. Produced via immunoSEQ multiplex PCR; TCRdb's table is partial and in-frame only. The V and J calls and clone size are taken from that table; D and trimming were inferred from the DNA. The data hold tens of thousands of clones, with 70% to 90% observed a single time. On this clone: One end of the junction is discordant with germline, which a read error may explain.

The gene calls are TRBV10-3 and TRBJ1-1; possibly TRBD1 for D (5 bases). The source is a woman aged 55-75 years with acute or convalescent COVID-19. The sequencing sample was made of peripheral blood. The CDR3 nucleotides are TGTGCCATCAGGGGGGGGACCCGTGTCGAATTT. As protein: CAIRGGTRVEF.